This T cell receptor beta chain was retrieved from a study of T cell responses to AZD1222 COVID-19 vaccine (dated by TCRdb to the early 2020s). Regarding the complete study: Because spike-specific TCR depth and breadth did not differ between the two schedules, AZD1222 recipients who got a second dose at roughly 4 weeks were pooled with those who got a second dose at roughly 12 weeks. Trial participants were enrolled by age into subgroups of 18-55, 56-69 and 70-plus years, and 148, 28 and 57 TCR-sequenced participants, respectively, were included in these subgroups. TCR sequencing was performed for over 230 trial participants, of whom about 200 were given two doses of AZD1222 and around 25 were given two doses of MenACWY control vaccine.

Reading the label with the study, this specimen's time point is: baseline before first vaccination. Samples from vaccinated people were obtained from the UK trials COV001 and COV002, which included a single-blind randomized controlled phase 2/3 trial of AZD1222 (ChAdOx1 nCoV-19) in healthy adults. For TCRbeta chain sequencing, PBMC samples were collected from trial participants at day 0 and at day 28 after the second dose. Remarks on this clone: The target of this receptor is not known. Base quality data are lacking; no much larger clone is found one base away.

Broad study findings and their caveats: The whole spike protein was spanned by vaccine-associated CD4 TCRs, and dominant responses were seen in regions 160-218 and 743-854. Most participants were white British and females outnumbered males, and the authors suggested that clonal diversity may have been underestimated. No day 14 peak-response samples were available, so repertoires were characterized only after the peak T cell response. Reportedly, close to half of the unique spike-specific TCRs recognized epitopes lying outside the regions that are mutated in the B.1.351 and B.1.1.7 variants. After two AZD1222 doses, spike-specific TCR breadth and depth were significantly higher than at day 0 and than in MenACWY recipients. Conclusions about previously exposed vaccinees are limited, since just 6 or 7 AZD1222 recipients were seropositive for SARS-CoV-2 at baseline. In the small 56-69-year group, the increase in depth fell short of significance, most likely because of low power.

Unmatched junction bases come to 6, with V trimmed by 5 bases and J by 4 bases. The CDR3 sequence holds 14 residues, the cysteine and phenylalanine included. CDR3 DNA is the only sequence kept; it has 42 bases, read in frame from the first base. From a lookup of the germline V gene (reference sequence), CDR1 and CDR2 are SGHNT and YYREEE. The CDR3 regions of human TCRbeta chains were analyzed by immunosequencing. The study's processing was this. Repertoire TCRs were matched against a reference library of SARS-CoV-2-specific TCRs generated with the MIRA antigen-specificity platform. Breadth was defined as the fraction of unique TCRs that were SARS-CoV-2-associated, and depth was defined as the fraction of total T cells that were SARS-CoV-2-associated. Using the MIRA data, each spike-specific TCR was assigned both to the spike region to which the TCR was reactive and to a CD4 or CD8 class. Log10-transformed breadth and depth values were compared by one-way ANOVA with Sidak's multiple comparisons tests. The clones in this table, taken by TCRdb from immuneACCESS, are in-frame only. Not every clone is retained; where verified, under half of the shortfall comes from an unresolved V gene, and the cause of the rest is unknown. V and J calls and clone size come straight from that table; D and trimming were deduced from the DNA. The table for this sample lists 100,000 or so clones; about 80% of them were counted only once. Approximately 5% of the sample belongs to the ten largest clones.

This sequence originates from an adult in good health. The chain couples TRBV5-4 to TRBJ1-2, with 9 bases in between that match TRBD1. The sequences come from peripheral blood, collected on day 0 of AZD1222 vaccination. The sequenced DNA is TGTGCCAGCAGTTTAAACAGGGGGCTCTATGGCTACACCTTC. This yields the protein CASSLNRGLYGYTF.